Detailed here is one TCR beta chain. Its antigen remains unknown. Profiled with immunoSEQ multiplex PCR; TCRdb holds only in-frame clones, not every one. The sample yields tens of thousands of clones, roughly 90% seen once. The donors were all European-descended. This CDR3 spans 16 amino acids. Per germline, CDR1 SGHTA and CDR2 FQGNSA. The V end lost 0 bases, the J end lost 4 bases, and 16 bases lay between the germline ends. This specimen comes from a study of untreated major depressive disorder. Study-level points and caveats: Sequencing showed nonsignificant TRBV25-01 and TRBV02-01 differences matching flow cytometry.

The source material was CD4+ T cells from PBMCs. The V gene is TRBV7-2, the J gene TRBJ2-7; either TRBD1 or TRBD2 may fit D (5 bases each). The clonotype comes from a woman in her thirties or forties in good health. The DNA of the CDR3 is TGTGCCAGCAGCTTAGCCCAGGCCTCTGGGGGTTACGAGCAGTACTTC. This encodes CASSLAQASGGYEQYF.